The 5 T cell receptor beta chains listed next were all sequenced from one sample in a study of blood T cells in healthy people across ages. Combining a sample-barcoded 5' primer with a J-beta primer mix, a second PCR ran for roughly 6 to 11 cycles. TCRdb recomputed calls from the 5' RACE reads with MiXCR, one row per CDR3 protein. There are about 1.4 million distinct CDR3 sequences in the sample; approximately 60% occur only once, and roughly 6.3% lies in the top ten. The sample consisted of blood. These receptors were collected from a man younger than 30 in good health.

This clonotype occurred once. Mismatch with germline at one junction end may stem from a read error. This rearrangement joins TRBV9 to TRBJ2-3; the D is unclear. The CDR3 spans 12 residues. The germline gives CDR1 SGDLS, CDR2 YYNGEE. The CDR3 loop reads CARSARTDTQYF. CDR3 DNA sequence: TGTGCCCGCAGTGCGCGCACAGATACGCAGTATTTT.

This clonotype appeared a few times. The gene calls are TRBV12-3 or TRBV12-4 and TRBJ1-2; TRBD1 is a possible D gene (5 bases). This CDR3 region has 13 residues. Trimming stripped 1 base from V and 6 bases from J, with 9 bases between. The CDR3 protein is CASSLGKGNGYTF. CDR3 nucleotides: TGTGCCAGCAGTTTAGGGAAGGGGAATGGCTACACCTTC.

The rearrangement joins TRBV6-2 or TRBV6-3 to TRBJ1-5, with D unresolved. CDR1 and CDR2 from the germline V gene are MNHEY and SVGEGT. V was cut by 7 bases and J by 0 bases, with 7 bases left in between. The CDR3 consists of 13 residues. The CDR3 DNA reads as TGTGCCAGCAAACCAGATAGCAATCAGCCCCAGCATTTT. It codes for CASKPDSNQPQHF.

Turning to this clonotype: No conserved phenylalanine or tryptophan is present at the end of the CDR3, so a read error is the likely explanation. The rearrangement joins TRBV4-2 to TRBJ2-3; TRBD1 agrees at 11 bases. V was pared by 1 base and J by 5 bases, with 5 bases of the junction left unmatched. This CDR3 comprises 16 residues. Germline loops: CDR1 LGHNA, CDR2 YNFKEQ. CDR3 amino acids: CASSQGTGGKEDTQYL. DNA of the CDR3: TGTGCCAGCAGCCAAGGGACAGGGGGCAAAGAAGATACGCAGTATTTA.

The chain employs TRBV20-1 and TRBJ2-1, with D perhaps TRBD1 or TRBD2 (5 bases each). Germline V gene sequence: CDR1 DFQATT, CDR2 SNEGSKA (reference sequence). Trimming took off 5 bases at V and 0 bases at J, with 17 bases between the two ends. The CDR3 is made up of 16 amino acids. The CDR3 loop is CSAVRGVPASYNEQFF. In nucleotides, the CDR3 is TGCAGTGCTGTAAGAGGGGTACCGGCCTCCTACAATGAGCAGTTCTTC.